This T cell receptor beta chain was recorded in a study of shared clonotypes between healthy human individuals. The CDR3 spans 16 residues. Trimming pared 3 bases from V and 2 bases from J, leaving 15 bases between. CDR1 is KGHSH, CDR2 LQKENI, per germline. Repertoires were generated with immunoSEQ multiplex PCR, while TCRdb's copy carries only in-frame clones and drops some. The sample includes 550,000 to 700,000 clones, 73% of them seen just once. This clone was counted between two and nine times. The sequence was obtained from a woman in her twenties or thirties in good health. Sequencing was carried out using memory CD4+ T cells sorted from blood. Subset noted: CD45RA-negative fraction. This chain connects TRBV18 to TRBJ2-3, with D perhaps matching TRBD2 (6 bases). The CDR3 region is CASSPDLGGVTDTQYF. CDR3 coding DNA: TGTGCCAGCTCACCCGACCTGGGGGGTGTCACAGATACGCAGTATTTT.